Each of the 29 T cell receptor beta chains below was sequenced from the same sample in a study of cytomegalovirus exposure and HLA in healthy donors. The PCR was carried out with 60 Vbeta primers and 13 Jbeta primers. Data came from immunoSEQ multiplex PCR; TCRdb stores just in-frame clones and leaves some out. The data contain about 130,000 clones, about four fifths of them singletons. The sample was PBMCs. The origin of the receptors is a woman between 35 and 50 years old in good health and CMV-seropositive.

The genes are TRBV5-6 and TRBJ1-1; unclear D gene. Germline V gene lookup returns CDR1 SGHDT and CDR2 YYEEEE. The CDR3 is made up of 13 amino acids. V lost 5 bases and J lost 0, with 8 bases in between. The CDR3 loop reads CASRQLLNTEAFF. CDR3 DNA: TGTGCCAGCAGACAGTTACTGAACACTGAAGCTTTCTTT.

This chain uses TRBV6-6 with TRBJ2-5; 7 bases agree with TRBD2. Germline V lookup: CDR1 MNHNY, CDR2 SVGAGI (reference sequence). The length of the CDR3 is 15 residues. V was pared by 8 bases and J by 1 base, with 10 bases of the junction left unmatched. As DNA, the CDR3 is TGTGCCAGCTCGGAGGCGGGAGCCTTCCAAGAGACCCAGTACTTC. Translation: CASSEAGAFQETQYF.

The chain uses TRBV5-1 and TRBJ2-1, with 9 bases that match TRBD2. CDR3 length: 17 amino acids. V trimming: 0 bases; J trimming: 5 bases; junction bases outside the gene matches: 9. Germline CDR1 reads SGHRS; CDR2 reads YFSETQ. CDR3: CASSLANSGLADNEQFF. The CDR3 bases are TGCGCCAGCAGCTTGGCCAATTCGGGACTAGCCGACAATGAGCAGTTCTTC.

The chain uses TRBV5-4 and TRBJ2-3; weak D call: TRBD2 (5 bases). Germline assignment: CDR1 SGHNT and CDR2 YYREEE (reference sequence). The CDR3 is 15 residues long. Trimming pared 0 bases from V and 2 bases from J, leaving 10 bases between. Here the CDR3 DNA reads TGTGCCAGCAGCTTGGACGGAGGTTTCACAGATACGCAGTATTTT. Translated, it gives CASSLDGGFTDTQYF.

J is TRBJ2-7 and V is TRBV5-4; 8 positions match TRBD2. CDR3 length: 15 residues. Germline-derived CDR1 and CDR2 are SGHNT and YYREEE (reference sequence). Unmatched junction bases numbered 12, after V lost 6 bases and J lost 4 bases. CDR3 nucleotides: TGTGCCAGCACCCCCGGCGGGGGGAGAGAGTACGAGCAGTACTTC. Its protein is CASTPGGGREYEQYF.

The gene calls are TRBV19 and TRBJ2-5, with D perhaps matching TRBD1 (6 bases). The V gene lost 5 bases and the J gene lost 0 bases, with 13 bases spanning the gap. CDR1 and CDR2 (germline): LNHDA, SQIVND (reference sequence). CDR3 length: 15 residues. CDR3 bases: TGTGCCAGTAGTTCCGGGACATCGTACCAAGAGACCCAGTACTTC. It codes for CASSSGTSYQETQYF.

This clone was counted only a few times. This chain links TRBV25-1 with TRBJ1-1; 7 positions agree with TRBD1. Unmatched junction bases numbered 6, after V lost 1 base and J lost 7 bases. CDR1 is MGHDK, CDR2 SYGVNS, per germline. The CDR3 is made up of 14 amino acids. The CDR3 nucleotides read TGTGCCAGCAGTGAATTGAGGTGGGACAGTGAAGCTTTCTTT. Amino acids: CASSELRWDSEAFF.

The genes are TRBV6-1 and TRBJ2-1; 15 nucleotides align to TRBD2. This CDR3 region has 16 residues. V lost 4 bases to trimming and J lost 10 bases; unmatched junction nucleotides: 8. Germline-derived CDR1 and CDR2 are MNHNS and SASEGT. CDR3 sequence: CASSAWTSGRVREQFF. CDR3 DNA: TGTGCCAGCAGTGCCTGGACTAGCGGGAGGGTTCGGGAGCAGTTCTTC.

About this clone: An end of the junction differs from the germline gene, which may be a read error. V is TRBV7-9 and J is TRBJ1-1; tentative D call: TRBD1 (5 bases). The CDR3 runs 12 residues. Germline lookup yields CDR1 SEHNR and CDR2 FQNEAQ (reference sequence). CDR3 DNA sequence: TGTTCCAGCAGCCGGACAATTTCAGAAGCTTTCTTT. Translated: CSSSRTISEAFF.

The rearrangement links TRBV9 to TRBJ1-2, with 12 bases fitting TRBD1. Germline-derived CDR1 and CDR2 are SGDLS and YYNGEE. CDR3 length: 15 amino acids. V dropped 4 bases and J dropped 8; count of bases not matched to a gene: 9. DNA of the CDR3: TGTGCCAGCAGCCCCGGGACAGGGGGCGCGTGGGGCTACACCTTC. It translates to CASSPGTGGAWGYTF.

The chain couples TRBV5-4 to TRBJ2-2; 11 bases agree with TRBD2. The ends lost 5 bases at V and 5 bases at J; junction bases unmatched: 5. The CDR3 runs 15 residues. Germline CDR1 and CDR2: SGHNT and YYREEE (reference sequence). The DNA of the CDR3 is TGTGCCAGCAGGCTAGCGGGAGGACCGACCGGGGAGCTGTTTTTT. Its translation: CASRLAGGPTGELFF.

The V and J genes are TRBV6-5 and TRBJ2-7, with 8 bases identical to TRBD2. After removal of 10 bases from V and 6 bases from J, the junction contained 8 bases not matched to a gene. This CDR3 is built from 12 residues. Germline CDR1 MNHEY, CDR2 SVGAGI. CDR3 in DNA: TGTGCCATCGGGAGGGCTTCCGGCGAGCAGTACTTC. This encodes CAIGRASGEQYF.

J is TRBJ2-3 and V is TRBV30; TRBD2 agrees at 8 bases. This CDR3 contains 14 residues. CDR1 is GTSNPN, CDR2 SVGIG, per germline (reference sequence). V trimming: 2 bases; J trimming: 6 bases; junction bases outside the gene matches: 7. The CDR3 DNA reads as TGTGCCTGGAGTCGGAGCGGGAGAGGGGATACGCAGTATTTT. Its translation is CAWSRSGRGDTQYF.

The chain is built from TRBV19 and TRBJ2-5, with TRBD2 identical over 7 bases. The germline V gene encodes CDR1 LNHDA and CDR2 SQIVND (reference sequence). Unmatched junction bases numbered 3, after V lost 1 base and J lost 1 base. There are 15 residues in the CDR3. The CDR3 sequence is CASSIGGRTQETQYF. CDR3 sequence (DNA): TGTGCCAGTAGTATAGGCGGGAGAACCCAAGAGACCCAGTACTTC.

The chain recombines TRBV9 with TRBJ2-1, with unresolved D. The CDR3 consists of 15 residues. The ends were cut back, 0 bases at V and 0 bases at J, with 7 bases in the middle. Per the germline V gene, CDR1 is SGDLS and CDR2 is YYNGEE. The CDR3 is CASSVAEASYNEQFF. The CDR3 DNA reads as TGTGCCAGCAGCGTAGCAGAGGCCTCCTACAATGAGCAGTTCTTC.

The rearrangement links TRBV25-1 to TRBJ1-2, with 7 bases that match TRBD1. This CDR3 comprises 14 residues. The V gene end was trimmed by 5 bases and the J gene end by 2 bases; junction bases not matched to a gene: 5. The V gene's germline CDR1 is MGHDK and CDR2 SYGVNS. The CDR3 region has the DNA TGTGCCAGCAGTAACCGACAGGGCAACTATGGCTACACCTTC. It yields the protein CASSNRQGNYGYTF.

The CDR3 loop reads CASIGSGGGAYEQYF. In DNA, the CDR3 is TGTGCCAGCATTGGTAGCGGGGGAGGGGCCTACGAGCAGTACTTC. The chain recombines TRBV6-6 with TRBJ2-7; TRBD2 matches at 9 bases. The germline V gene has CDR1 MNHNY and CDR2 SVGAGI (reference sequence). This CDR3 is 15 amino acids long. Trimming took 7 bases from V and 2 from J; bases not matched to a gene: 9.

This chain links TRBV5-6 with TRBJ2-7, with D uncertain. Trimming shortened V by 1 base and J by 0 bases, and 8 bases separated the two germline ends. The germline gives CDR1 SGHDT, CDR2 YYEEEE. This CDR3 region has 14 residues. Written as DNA, the CDR3 is TGTGCCAGCAGCTTGACGTCCAGCTCCTACGAGCAGTACTTC. Translation: CASSLTSSSYEQYF.

This rearrangement joins TRBV10-2 to TRBJ1-3; TRBD2 is a possible D gene (6 bases). The assigned J gene may be wrong: the sequence end matches TRBJ2-2 better. This CDR3 has 15 amino acids. Germline values: CDR1 WSHSY, CDR2 SAAADI. CDR3 in amino acids: CASSEGGAITGELFF. CDR3 DNA: TGCGCCAGCAGTGAAGGAGGGGCGATCACCGGGGAGCTGTTTTTT.

This clone appeared a few times. The CDR3 nucleotides read TGTGCCAGCAGTATAGGGACTAGCGCTGAGCAGTTCTTC. It specifies CASSIGTSAEQFF. The V gene is TRBV27, the J gene TRBJ2-1; 10 nucleotides align to TRBD2. Trimming at V came to 5 bases and at J to 9 bases, leaving 4 bases not matched to a gene. The CDR3 covers 13 residues. Looked up from germline, CDR1 is MNHEY and CDR2 is SMNVEV (reference sequence).

The rearrangement links TRBV7-9 to TRBJ2-2; a possible D gene is TRBD1 (6 bases). This CDR3 region has 16 residues. Germline-derived CDR1 and CDR2 are SEHNR and FQNEAQ (reference sequence). Between the trimmed V and J ends, which lost 4 bases and 1 base, there was a span of 13 bases. In nucleotides, the CDR3 is TGTGCCAGCAGCTCGCTGACAGGATTGAACACCGGGGAGCTGTTTTTT. Translated, it gives CASSSLTGLNTGELFF.

This chain connects TRBV2 to TRBJ2-7, with D perhaps matching TRBD2 (6 bases). The CDR3 covers 15 residues. Trimming took 2 bases from V and 2 from J, leaving 13 bases between them. Germline V CDR1 and CDR2: SNHLY, FYNNEI. CDR3 sequence (DNA): TGTGCCAGCAGTGAAACGGAGCGGGTAGCCTACGAGCAGTACTTC. Translating it yields CASSETERVAYEQYF.

The sample holds a few counts of this clone. V usage is TRBV28 and J usage is TRBJ2-4; D not resolved. Deletions cut 8 bases from V and 8 bases from J, with 7 bases between. Germline V gene data show CDR1 as MDHEN and CDR2 as SYDVKM. The CDR3 is 10 residues long. CDR3 nucleotides: TGTGCCAGCCCTAATGACATTCAGTACTTC. Translating gives CASPNDIQYF.

The J gene is TRBJ2-3, the V gene TRBV28; the D gene is possibly TRBD2 (6 bases). The CDR3 covers 14 residues. Germline lookup yields CDR1 MDHEN and CDR2 SYDVKM. V was cut by 8 bases and J by 0 bases, with 12 bases left in between. The CDR3 nucleotides are TGTGCCAGCCGACTAGGCGCTAGCACAGATACGCAGTATTTT. Its protein product is CASRLGASTDTQYF.

This clone has only a few counts. The genes are TRBV2 and TRBJ2-1; 7 bases map to TRBD2. Germline-derived CDR1 and CDR2 are SNHLY and FYNNEI. Trimming took 6 bases from V and 5 from J; bases not matched to a gene: 7. The CDR3 spans 14 residues. The CDR3: CASRPGTNHNEQFF. As DNA, the CDR3 is TGTGCCAGCAGACCCGGGACTAACCACAATGAGCAGTTCTTC. The full variable domain, in which reference TRBV2 and TRBJ2-1 provide the parts outside the CDR3, is EPEVTQTPSHQVTQMGQEVILRCVPISNHLYFYWYRQILGQKVEFLVSFYNNEISEKSEIFDDQFSVERPDGSNFTLKIRSTKLEDSAMYFCASRPGTNHNEQFFGPGTRLTVL.

The chain employs TRBV5-1 and TRBJ2-1; the match to TRBD2 covers 8 bases. Trimming took 4 bases from V and 5 from J; bases not matched to a gene: 14. CDR1 and CDR2 (germline): SGHRS, YFSETQ. This CDR3 comprises 17 residues. The CDR3 nucleotides are TGCGCCAGCAGCACTACGACCGGGACTAGGGGGAACAATGAGCAGTTCTTC. This gives the protein CASSTTTGTRGNNEQFF.

The rearrangement links TRBV11-2 to TRBJ2-1, with 8 bases that match TRBD2. The CDR3 runs to 15 residues. Germline V lookup: CDR1 SGHAT, CDR2 FQNNGV. After removal of 5 bases from V and 6 bases from J, the junction contained 9 bases not matched to a gene. This CDR3 reads CASSLYGLAGNEQFF. The CDR3 nucleotides are TGTGCCAGCAGCCTCTACGGACTAGCAGGCAATGAGCAGTTCTTC.

The gene calls are TRBV10-3 and TRBJ2-3, with 13 bases aligning to TRBD2. V lost 6 bases to trimming and J lost 2 bases; unmatched junction nucleotides: 5. Germline V gene sequence: CDR1 ENHRY, CDR2 SYGVKD. The CDR3 runs 16 residues. This CDR3 is CAIRKLAGGDTDTQYF. For the CDR3, the DNA is TGTGCCATCAGAAAACTAGCGGGAGGGGACACAGATACGCAGTATTTT.

This chain links TRBV6-6 with TRBJ2-1; no firm D call. This CDR3 is 12 amino acids long. The germline V gene encodes CDR1 MNHNY and CDR2 SVGAGI (reference sequence). V was pared by 8 bases and J by 5 bases, with 10 bases between. Written as DNA, the CDR3 is TGTGCCAGCCTGTCGCGGAACAATGAGCAGTTCTTC. Protein product: CASLSRNNEQFF.